This T cell receptor beta chain comes out of a study of blood T cell repertoires in COVID-19. The CDR3 is 15 amino acids. With 2 bases clipped from V and 8 bases from J, the junction kept 6 bases outside the gene matches. Per the germline V gene, CDR1 is MNHNY and CDR2 is SVGAGI (reference sequence). Repertoires were generated with immunoSEQ multiplex PCR, while TCRdb's copy carries only in-frame clones and drops some. Seen here are 65,000 to 85,000 clones, 60% to 85% observed once, and the top ten hold approximately 16%. The chain links TRBV6-6 to TRBJ1-1; 12 nucleotides match TRBD1. This sequence was found in a human donor in a cohort sampled during active COVID-19. The sample consisted of peripheral blood. This CDR3 reads CASSYGTGGVSEAFF. In DNA, the CDR3 is TGTGCCAGCAGTTACGGGACAGGGGGCGTCTCGGAAGCTTTCTTT.